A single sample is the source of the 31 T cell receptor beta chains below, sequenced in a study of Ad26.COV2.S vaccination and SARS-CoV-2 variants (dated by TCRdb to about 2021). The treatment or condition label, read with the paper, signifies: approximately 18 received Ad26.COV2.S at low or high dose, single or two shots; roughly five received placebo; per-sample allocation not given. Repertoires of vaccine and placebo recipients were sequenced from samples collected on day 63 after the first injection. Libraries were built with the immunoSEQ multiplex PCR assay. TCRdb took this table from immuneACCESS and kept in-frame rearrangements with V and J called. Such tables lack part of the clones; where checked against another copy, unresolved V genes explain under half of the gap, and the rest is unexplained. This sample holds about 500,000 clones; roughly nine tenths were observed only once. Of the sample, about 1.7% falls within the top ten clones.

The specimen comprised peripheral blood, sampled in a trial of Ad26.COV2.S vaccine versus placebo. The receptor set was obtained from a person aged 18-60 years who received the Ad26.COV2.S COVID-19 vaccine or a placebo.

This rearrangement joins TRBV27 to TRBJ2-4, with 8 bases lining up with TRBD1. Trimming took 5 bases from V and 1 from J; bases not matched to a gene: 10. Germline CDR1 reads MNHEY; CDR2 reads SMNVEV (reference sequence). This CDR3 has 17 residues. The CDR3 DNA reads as TGTGCCAGCAGTCCCAGGGGGCGCGGTTACGCCAAAAACATTCAGTACTTC. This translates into CASSPRGRGYAKNIQYF.

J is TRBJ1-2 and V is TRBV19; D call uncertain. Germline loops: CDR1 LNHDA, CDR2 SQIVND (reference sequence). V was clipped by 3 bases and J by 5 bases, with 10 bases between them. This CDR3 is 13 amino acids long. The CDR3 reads CASSMGSGYGYTF. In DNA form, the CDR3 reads TGTGCCAGTAGTATGGGCAGCGGATATGGCTACACCTTC.

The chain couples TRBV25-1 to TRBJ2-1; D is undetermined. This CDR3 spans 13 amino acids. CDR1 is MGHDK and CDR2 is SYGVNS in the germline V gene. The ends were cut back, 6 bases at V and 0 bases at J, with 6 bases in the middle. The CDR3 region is CASRGSSYNEQFF. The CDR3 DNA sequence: TGTGCCAGCAGGGGCAGCTCCTACAATGAGCAGTTCTTC.

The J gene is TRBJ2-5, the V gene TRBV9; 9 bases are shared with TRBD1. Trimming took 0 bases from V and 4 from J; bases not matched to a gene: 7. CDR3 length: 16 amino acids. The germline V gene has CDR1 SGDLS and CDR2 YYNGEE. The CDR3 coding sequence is TGTGCCAGCAGCGTAGGGCTCGGGGGACAGGGAGAGACCCAGTACTTC. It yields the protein CASSVGLGGQGETQYF.

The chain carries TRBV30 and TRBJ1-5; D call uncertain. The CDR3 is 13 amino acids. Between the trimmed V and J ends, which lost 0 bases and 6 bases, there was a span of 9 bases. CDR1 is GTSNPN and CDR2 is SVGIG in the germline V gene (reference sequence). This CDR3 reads CAWSVQESQPQHF. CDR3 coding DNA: TGTGCCTGGAGTGTACAAGAGAGTCAGCCCCAGCATTTT. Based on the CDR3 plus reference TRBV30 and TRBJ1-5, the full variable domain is SQTIHQWPATLVQPVGSPLSLECTVEGTSNPNLYWYRQAAGRGLQLLFYSVGIGQISSEVPQNLSASRPQDRQFILSSKKLLLSDSGFYLCAWSVQESQPQHFGDGTRLSIL.

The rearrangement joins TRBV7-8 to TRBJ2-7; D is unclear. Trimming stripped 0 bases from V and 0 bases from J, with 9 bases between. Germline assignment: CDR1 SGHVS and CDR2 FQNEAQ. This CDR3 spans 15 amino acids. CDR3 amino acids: CASSLATLSSYEQYF. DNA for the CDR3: TGTGCCAGCAGCTTAGCTACACTGAGCTCCTACGAGCAGTACTTC.

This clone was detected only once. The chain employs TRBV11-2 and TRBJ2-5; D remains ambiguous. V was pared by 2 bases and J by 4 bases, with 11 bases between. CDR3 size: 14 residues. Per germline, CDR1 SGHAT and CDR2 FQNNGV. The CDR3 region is CASSLRSSPETQYF. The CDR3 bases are TGTGCCAGCAGCTTAAGGTCCAGTCCAGAGACCCAGTACTTC. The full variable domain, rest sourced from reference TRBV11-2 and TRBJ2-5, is EAGVAQSPRYKIIEKRQSVAFWCNPISGHATLYWYQQILGQGPKLLIQFQNNGVVDDSQLPKDRFSAERLKGVDSTLKIQPAKLEDSAVYLCASSLRSSPETQYFGPGTRLLVL.

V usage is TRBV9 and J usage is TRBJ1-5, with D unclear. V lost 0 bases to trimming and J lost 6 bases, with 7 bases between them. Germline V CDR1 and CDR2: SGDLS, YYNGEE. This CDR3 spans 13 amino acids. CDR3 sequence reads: CASSVGTSQPQHF. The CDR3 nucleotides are TGTGCCAGCAGCGTAGGCACTTCTCAGCCCCAGCATTTT. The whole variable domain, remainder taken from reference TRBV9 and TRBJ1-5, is DSGVTQTPKHLITATGQRVTLRCSPRSGDLSVYWYQQSLDQGLQFLIQYYNGEERAKGNILERFSAQQFPDLHSELNLSSLELGDSALYFCASSVGTSQPQHFGDGTRLSIL.

In DNA, the CDR3 is TGCGCCAGCAGCCACAAAGGGGGAGGCTATGGCTACACCTTC. Amino acid sequence: CASSHKGGGYGYTF. This chain joins TRBV4-1 and TRBJ1-2; D is perhaps TRBD1 (6 bases). Germline V gene lookup returns CDR1 MGHRA and CDR2 YSYEKL. V was cut by 3 bases and J by 4 bases, with 12 bases left in between. The CDR3 spans 14 residues.

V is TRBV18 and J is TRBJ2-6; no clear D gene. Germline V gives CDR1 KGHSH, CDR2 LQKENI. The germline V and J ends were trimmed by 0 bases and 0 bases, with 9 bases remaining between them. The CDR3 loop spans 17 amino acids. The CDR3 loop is CASSPPAIGSGANVLTF. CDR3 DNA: TGTGCCAGCTCACCACCTGCAATAGGCTCTGGGGCCAACGTCCTGACTTTC.

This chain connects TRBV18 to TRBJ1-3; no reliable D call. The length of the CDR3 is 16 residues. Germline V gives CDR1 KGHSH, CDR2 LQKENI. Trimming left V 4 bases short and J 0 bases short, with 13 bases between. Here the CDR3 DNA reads TGTGCCAGCTCACGCTCAGTTCTCCTCTCTGGAAACACCATATATTTT. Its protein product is CASSRSVLLSGNTIYF.

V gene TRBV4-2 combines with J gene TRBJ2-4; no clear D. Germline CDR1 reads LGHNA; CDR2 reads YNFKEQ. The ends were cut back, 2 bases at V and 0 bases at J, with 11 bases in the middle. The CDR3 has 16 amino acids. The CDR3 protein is CASSQLQTGAKNIQYF. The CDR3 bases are TGTGCCAGCAGCCAACTTCAGACGGGAGCCAAAAACATTCAGTACTTC.

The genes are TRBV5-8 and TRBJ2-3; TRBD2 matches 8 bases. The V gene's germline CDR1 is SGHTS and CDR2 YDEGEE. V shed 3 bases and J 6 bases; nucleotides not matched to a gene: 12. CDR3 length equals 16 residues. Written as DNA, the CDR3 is TGTGCCAGCAGCTGGGGGACGCGGACTAGCATCGATACGCAGTATTTT. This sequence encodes CASSWGTRTSIDTQYF.

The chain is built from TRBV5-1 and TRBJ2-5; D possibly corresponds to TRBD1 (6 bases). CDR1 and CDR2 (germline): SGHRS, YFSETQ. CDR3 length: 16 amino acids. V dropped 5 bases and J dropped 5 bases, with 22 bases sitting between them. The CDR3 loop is CASRTGTTPSQETQYF. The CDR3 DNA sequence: TGCGCCAGCAGGACCGGGACAACCCCAAGCCAGGAGACCCAGTACTTC.

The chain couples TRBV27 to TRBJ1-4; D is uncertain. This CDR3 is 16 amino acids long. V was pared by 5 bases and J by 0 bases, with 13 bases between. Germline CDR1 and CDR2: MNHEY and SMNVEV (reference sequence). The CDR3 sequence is CASSPHPAATNEKLFF. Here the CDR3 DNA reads TGTGCCAGCAGTCCTCACCCAGCCGCAACTAATGAAAAACTGTTTTTT.

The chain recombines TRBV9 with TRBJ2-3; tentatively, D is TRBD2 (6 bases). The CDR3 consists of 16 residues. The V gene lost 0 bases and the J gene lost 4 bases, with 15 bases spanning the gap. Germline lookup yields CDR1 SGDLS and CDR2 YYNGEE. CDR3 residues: CASSVATQGGADTQYF. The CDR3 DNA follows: TGTGCCAGCAGCGTAGCTACACAAGGAGGGGCAGATACGCAGTATTTT.

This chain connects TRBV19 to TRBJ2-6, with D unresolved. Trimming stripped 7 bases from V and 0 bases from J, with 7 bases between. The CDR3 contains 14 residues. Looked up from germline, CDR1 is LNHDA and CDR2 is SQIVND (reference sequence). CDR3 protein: CASTEYSGANVLTF. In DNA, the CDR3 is TGTGCCAGTACCGAGTACTCTGGGGCCAACGTCCTGACTTTC. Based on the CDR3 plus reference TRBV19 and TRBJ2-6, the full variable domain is DGGITQSPKYLFRKEGQNVTLSCEQNLNHDAMYWYRQDPGQGLRLIYYSQIVNDFQKGDIAEGYSVSREKKESFPLTVTSAQKNPTAFYLCASTEYSGANVLTFGAGSRLTVL.

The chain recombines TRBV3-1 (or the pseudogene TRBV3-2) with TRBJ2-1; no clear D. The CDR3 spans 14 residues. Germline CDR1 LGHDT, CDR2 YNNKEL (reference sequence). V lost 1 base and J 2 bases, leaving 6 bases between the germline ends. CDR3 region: CASSQVRAYNEQFF. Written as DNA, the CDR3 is TGTGCCAGCAGCCAAGTTCGGGCCTACAATGAGCAGTTCTTC.

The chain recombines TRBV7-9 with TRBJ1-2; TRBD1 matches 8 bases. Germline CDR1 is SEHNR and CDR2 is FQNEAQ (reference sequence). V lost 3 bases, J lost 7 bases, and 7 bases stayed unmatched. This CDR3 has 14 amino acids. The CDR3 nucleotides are TGTGCCAGCAGCTTCCAGGGGGCCGCGGGTGGCTACACCTTC. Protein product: CASSFQGAAGGYTF.

This chain's CDR3 is CAWSDGTSAYEQYF. In DNA form, the CDR3 reads TGTGCCTGGAGTGACGGGACTAGCGCCTACGAGCAGTACTTC. This chain connects TRBV30 to TRBJ2-7, with TRBD2 identical over 10 bases. The CDR3 loop spans 14 amino acids. The germline V gene encodes CDR1 GTSNPN and CDR2 SVGIG (reference sequence). Trimming cost V 1 base and J 2 bases; bases outside gene matches: 2.

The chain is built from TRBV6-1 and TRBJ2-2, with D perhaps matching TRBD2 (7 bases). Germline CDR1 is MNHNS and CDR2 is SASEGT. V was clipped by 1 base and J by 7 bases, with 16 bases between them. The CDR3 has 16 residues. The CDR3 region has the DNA TGTGCCAGCAGTGAAGTTCGGGGGGCGCTGGTCGGGGAGCTGTTTTTT. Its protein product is CASSEVRGALVGELFF.

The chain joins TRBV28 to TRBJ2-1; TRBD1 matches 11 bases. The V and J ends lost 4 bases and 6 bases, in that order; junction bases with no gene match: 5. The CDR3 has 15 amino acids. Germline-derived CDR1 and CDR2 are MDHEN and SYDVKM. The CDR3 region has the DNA TGTGCCAGCAGTTCACCCGGGACAGGGGGCAATGAGCAGTTCTTC. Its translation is CASSSPGTGGNEQFF.

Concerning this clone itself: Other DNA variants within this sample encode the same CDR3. CDR3 sequence: CASSLEGSLNTEAFF. The CDR3 DNA reads as TGTGCCAGCAGCTTGGAGGGTTCCCTGAACACTGAAGCTTTCTTT. The chain employs TRBV5-8 and TRBJ1-1; no reliable D call. CDR3 length: 15 amino acids. V lost 0 bases, J lost 0 bases, and 9 bases lay in between. Germline V lookup: CDR1 SGHTS, CDR2 YDEGEE.

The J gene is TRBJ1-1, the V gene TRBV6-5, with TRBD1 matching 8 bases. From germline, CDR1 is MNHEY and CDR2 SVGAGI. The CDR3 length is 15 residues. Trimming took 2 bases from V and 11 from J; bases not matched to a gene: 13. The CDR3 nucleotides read TGTGCCAGCAGTTACAATGGGCGACAGGGGTTGGGTGCTTTCTTT. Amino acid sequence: CASSYNGRQGLGAFF.

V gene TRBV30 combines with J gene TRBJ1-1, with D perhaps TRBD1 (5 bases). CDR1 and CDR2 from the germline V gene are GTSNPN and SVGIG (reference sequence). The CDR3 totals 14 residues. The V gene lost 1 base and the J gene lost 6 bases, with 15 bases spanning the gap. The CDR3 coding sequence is TGTGCCTGGAGTGAGGGGTGGGGTAGGTCTGAAGCTTTCTTT. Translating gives CAWSEGWGRSEAFF.

The chain's CDR3 is CASSPGVSTDTQYF. CDR3 DNA: TGTGCCAGCAGCCCAGGGGTCAGCACAGATACGCAGTATTTT. V is TRBV5-6 and J is TRBJ2-3; weak D call: TRBD1 (6 bases). V lost 4 bases and J lost 0, with 9 bases in between. Per the germline V gene, CDR1 is SGHDT and CDR2 is YYEEEE. The CDR3 contains 14 residues.

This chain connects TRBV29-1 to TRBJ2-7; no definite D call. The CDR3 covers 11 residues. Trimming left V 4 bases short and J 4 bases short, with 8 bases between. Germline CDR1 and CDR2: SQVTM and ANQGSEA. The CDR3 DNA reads TGCAGCGTTGGGCATGTATACGAGCAGTACTTC. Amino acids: CSVGHVYEQYF.

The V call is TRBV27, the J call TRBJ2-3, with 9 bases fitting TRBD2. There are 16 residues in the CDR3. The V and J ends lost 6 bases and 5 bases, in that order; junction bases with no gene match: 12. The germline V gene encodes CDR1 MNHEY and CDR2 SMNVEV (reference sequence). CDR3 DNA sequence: TGTGCCAGCAGCCTAGGGACTAGCAAGTTGGGAGATACGCAGTATTTT. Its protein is CASSLGTSKLGDTQYF.

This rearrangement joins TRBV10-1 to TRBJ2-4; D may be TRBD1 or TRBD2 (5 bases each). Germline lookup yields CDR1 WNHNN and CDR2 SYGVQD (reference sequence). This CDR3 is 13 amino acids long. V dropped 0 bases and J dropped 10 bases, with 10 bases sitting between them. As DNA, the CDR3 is TGCGCCAGCAGTGAGTCGGGGGTAATGATTCAGTACTTC. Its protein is CASSESGVMIQYF.

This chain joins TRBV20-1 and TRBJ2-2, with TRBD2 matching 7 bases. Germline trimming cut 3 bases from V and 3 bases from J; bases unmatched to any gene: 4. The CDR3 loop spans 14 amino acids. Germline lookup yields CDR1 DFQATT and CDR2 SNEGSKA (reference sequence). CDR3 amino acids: CSASWLADTGELFF. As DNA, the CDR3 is TGCAGTGCTAGTTGGCTAGCGGACACCGGGGAGCTGTTTTTT.

In nucleotides, the CDR3 is TGTGCCAGCAGTTTAAGGACCCCTTCCTACGAGCAGTACTTC. Translation gives CASSLRTPSYEQYF. The chain has TRBV28 and TRBJ2-7; D uncertain. The CDR3 is 14 amino acids. V dropped 2 bases and J dropped 1 base, with 9 bases sitting between them. Germline V CDR1 and CDR2: MDHEN, SYDVKM.